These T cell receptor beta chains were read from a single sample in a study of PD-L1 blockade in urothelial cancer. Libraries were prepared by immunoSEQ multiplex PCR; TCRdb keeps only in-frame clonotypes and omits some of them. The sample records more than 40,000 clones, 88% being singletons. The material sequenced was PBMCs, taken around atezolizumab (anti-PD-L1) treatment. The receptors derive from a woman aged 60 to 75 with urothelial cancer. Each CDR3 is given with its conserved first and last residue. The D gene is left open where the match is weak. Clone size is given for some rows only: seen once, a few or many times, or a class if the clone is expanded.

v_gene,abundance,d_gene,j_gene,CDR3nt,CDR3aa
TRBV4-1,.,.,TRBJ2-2,TGCGCCAGCAGCCAAGACCGGGGAAGGGTTACCGGGGAGCTGTTTTTT,CASSQDRGRVTGELFF
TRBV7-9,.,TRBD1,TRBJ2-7,TGTGCCAGCAGCCGGACAGGAACCTACGAGCAGTACTTC,CASSRTGTYEQYF
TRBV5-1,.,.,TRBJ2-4,TGCGCCAGCAGCTTGGAGGGGGCGGGGAGCATTCAGTACTTC,CASSLEGAGSIQYF
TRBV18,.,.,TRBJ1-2,TGTGCCAGCTCACCACGACCCAGGGGCCCATCCTATGGCTACACCTTC,CASSPRPRGPSYGYTF
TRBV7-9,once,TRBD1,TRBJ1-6,TGTGCCAGCAGCTCCGGGACAGGGGGTTCACCCCTCCACTTT,CASSSGTGGSPLHF
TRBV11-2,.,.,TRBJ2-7,TGTGCCAGCAGCTTACTCCCAGGGGCCTACGAGCAGTACTTC,CASSLLPGAYEQYF
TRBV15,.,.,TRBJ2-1,TGTGCCACCAGCGGATCGACTCTAAGCTCCTACAATGAGCAGTTCTTC,CATSGSTLSSYNEQFF
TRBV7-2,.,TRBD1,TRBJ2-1,TGTGCCAGCAGCTCCCGGACAGGGAACCCCTACAATGAGCAGTTCTTC,CASSSRTGNPYNEQFF
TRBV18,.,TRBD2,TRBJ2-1,TGTGCCAGCTCACCACTAGGGGCTAGCGGGAGTTCCTACAATGAGCAGTTCTTC,CASSPLGASGSSYNEQFF
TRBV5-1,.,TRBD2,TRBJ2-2,TGCGCCAGCAGCGTTCCCGGGACTAGCGGGATCGGCACCGGGGAGCTGTTTTTT,CASSVPGTSGIGTGELFF
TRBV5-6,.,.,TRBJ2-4,TGTGCCAGCAGCTTACAACCGACAGAAAACATTCAGTACTTC,CASSLQPTENIQYF
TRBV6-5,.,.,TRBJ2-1,TGTGCCAGCAGTCCTGCGGGGAGCAATGAGCAGTTCTTC,CASSPAGSNEQFF
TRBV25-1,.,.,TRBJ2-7,TGTGCCAGCAGTGAATCCGGGGACTCCATCCGGGGGGAGCAGTACTTC,CASSESGDSIRGEQYF
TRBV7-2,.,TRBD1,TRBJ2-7,TGTGCCAGCAGCTTAGTAGGGACAGGTCCCTACGAGCAGTACTTC,CASSLVGTGPYEQYF
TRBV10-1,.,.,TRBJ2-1,TGCGCCAGCAGCCCAAGTGGGCCTCAACTTTCCTACAATGAGCAGTTCTTC,CASSPSGPQLSYNEQFF
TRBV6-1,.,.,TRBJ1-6,TGTGCCAGCATCCCGGGACTTCGATCCTCACCCCTCCACTTT,CASIPGLRSSPLHF
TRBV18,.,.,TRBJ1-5,TGTGCCAGCTCACCGGGAGGGGACCAGCCCCAGCATTTT,CASSPGGDQPQHF
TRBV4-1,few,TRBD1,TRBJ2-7,TGCGCCAGCAGCTACCGGGACAGGGGCGGCGACGAGCAGTACTTC,CASSYRDRGGDEQYF
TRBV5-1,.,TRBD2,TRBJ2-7,TGCGCCAGCAGCTTAGCGGGGTGGAACTACGAGCAGTACTTC,CASSLAGWNYEQYF
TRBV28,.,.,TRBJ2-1,TGTGCCAGCAGACTGAGGGACCCGGGAGATGAGCAGTTCTTC,CASRLRDPGDEQFF
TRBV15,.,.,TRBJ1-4,TGTGCCACCACCTCAGGGTTTACTAATGAAAAACTGTTTTTT,CATTSGFTNEKLFF
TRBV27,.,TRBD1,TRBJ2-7,TGTGCCAGCAGTTCCGGGACAGGGGGATACGAGCAGTACTTC,CASSSGTGGYEQYF
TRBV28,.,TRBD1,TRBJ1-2,TGTGCCAGCAGTCCCAGGGGGCGTCTAGGCTATGGCTACACCTTC,CASSPRGRLGYGYTF
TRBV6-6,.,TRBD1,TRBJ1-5,TGTGCCAGCAGTGGGGGACAGGGGGCACACCAGCCCCAGCATTTT,CASSGGQGAHQPQHF
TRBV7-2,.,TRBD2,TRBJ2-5,TGTGCCAGCAGCTTCGGGGGGGCCCAAGAGACCCAGTACTTC,CASSFGGAQETQYF
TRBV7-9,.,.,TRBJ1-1,TGTGCCACCCTACTTAGTGGGGCGAACACTGAAGCTTTCTTT,CATLLSGANTEAFF
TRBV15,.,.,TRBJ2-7,TGTGCCACCAGCAGAGAAGGGGGGGGTCGTTACGAGCAGTACTTC,CATSREGGGRYEQYF
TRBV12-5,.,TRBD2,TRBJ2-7,TGTGCTAGTGGTTTGGTAGGGACTAGCGGGGCCTACGAGCAGTACTTC,CASGLVGTSGAYEQYF
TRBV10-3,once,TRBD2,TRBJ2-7,TGTGCCATCAGCGAGGGACTAGCGGACCTCTCCTACGAGCAGTACTTC,CAISEGLADLSYEQYF
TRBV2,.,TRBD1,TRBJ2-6,TGTGCCAGCAGGATGGGGAGACAGGGATCGACTGGGGCCAACGTCCTGACTTTC,CASRMGRQGSTGANVLTF
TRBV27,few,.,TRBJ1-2,TGTGCCAGCAGTTTTCGTAGACAGTATGGCTACACCTTC,CASSFRRQYGYTF
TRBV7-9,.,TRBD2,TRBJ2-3,TGTGCCAGCAGCTACGGACTAGCGGGAACAGATACGCAGTATTTT,CASSYGLAGTDTQYF
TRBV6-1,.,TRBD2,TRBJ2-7,TGTGCCAGCAGTGTTTCGACTAGCGGGACCTACGAGCAGTACTTC,CASSVSTSGTYEQYF
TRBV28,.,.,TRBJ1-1,TGTGCCAGCAGTTTCAAGCGGAACACTGAAGCTTTCTTT,CASSFKRNTEAFF
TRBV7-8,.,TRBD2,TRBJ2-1,TGTGCCAGCAGGGTAGCGGGGAATTCCAATGAGCAGTTCTTC,CASRVAGNSNEQFF
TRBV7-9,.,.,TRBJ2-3,TGTGCCAGCAGCTTCGGTGGCCAGGGCAAGGATTTT,CASSFGGQGKDF
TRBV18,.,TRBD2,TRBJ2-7,TGTGCCAGCTCACCTAACCTGTTACTAGCGGGGGGGAAGCAGTACTTC,CASSPNLLLAGGKQYF
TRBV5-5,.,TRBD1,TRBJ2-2,TGTGCCAGCACGCGGACAGGGGGCTTCGCGAACACCGGGGAGCTGTTTTTT,CASTRTGGFANTGELFF
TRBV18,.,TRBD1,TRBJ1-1,TGTGCCAGCTCACCACTAATAGGACAGGTGGGGACAGTTGAAGCTTTCTTT,CASSPLIGQVGTVEAFF
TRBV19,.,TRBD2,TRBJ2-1,TGTGCCACCGCCCCGGGACTAGCACTCGATGAGCAGTTCTTC,CATAPGLALDEQFF
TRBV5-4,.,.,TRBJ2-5,TGTGCCAGCAGCTCGTCCACAGAAGAGACCCAGTACTTC,CASSSSTEETQYF
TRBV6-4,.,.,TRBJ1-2,TGTGCCAGCAGTGACTCGAGGCCCACCGGTGACTATGGCTACACCTTC,CASSDSRPTGDYGYTF
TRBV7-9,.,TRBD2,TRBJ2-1,TGTGCCAGCAGCTTACGGACTAGCGGGGGTTATAAGTTCTTC,CASSLRTSGGYKFF
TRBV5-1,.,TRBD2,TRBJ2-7,TGCGCCAGCAGCTTGACAATCAGGGTTAGCGGGACCGAGCAGTACTTC,CASSLTIRVSGTEQYF